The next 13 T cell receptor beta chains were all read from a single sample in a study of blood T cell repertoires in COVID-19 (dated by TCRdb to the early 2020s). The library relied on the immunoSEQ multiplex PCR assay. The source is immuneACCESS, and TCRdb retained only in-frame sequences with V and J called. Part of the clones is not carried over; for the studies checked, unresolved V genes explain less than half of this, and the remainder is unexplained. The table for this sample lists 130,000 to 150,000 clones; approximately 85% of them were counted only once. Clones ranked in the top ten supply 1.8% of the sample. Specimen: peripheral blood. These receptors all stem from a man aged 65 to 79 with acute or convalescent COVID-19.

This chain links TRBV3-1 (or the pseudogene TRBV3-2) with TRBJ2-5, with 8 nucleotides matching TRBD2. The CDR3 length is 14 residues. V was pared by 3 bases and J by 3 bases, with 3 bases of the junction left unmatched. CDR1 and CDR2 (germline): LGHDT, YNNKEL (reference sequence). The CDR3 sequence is CASSHGTREETQYF. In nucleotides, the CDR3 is TGTGCCAGCAGCCACGGGACTAGGGAAGAGACCCAGTACTTC.

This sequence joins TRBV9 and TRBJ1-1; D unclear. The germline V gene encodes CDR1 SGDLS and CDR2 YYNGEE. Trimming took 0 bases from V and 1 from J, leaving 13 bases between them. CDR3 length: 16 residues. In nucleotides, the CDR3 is TGTGCCAGCAGCGTAGGAAACACCCAATCGAACACTGAAGCTTTCTTT. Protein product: CASSVGNTQSNTEAFF.

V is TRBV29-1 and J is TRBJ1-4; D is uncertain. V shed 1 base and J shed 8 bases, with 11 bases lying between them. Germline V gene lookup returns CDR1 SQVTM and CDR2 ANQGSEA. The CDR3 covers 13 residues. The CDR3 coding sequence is TGCAGCGTTGAAGGCGAGGCTGGGGAAAAACTGTTTTTT. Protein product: CSVEGEAGEKLFF.

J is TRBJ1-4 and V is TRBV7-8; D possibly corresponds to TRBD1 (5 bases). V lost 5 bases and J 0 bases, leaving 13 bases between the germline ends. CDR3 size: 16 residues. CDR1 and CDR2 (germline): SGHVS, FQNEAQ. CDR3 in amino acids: CASSDRRFATNEKLFF. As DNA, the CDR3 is TGTGCCAGCAGCGACAGACGGTTTGCAACTAATGAAAAACTGTTTTTT.

CDR3 nucleotide sequence: TGTGCCAGCAGTGACCCGACAGGAGCTTACGAGCAGTACTTC. Protein product: CASSDPTGAYEQYF. The V and J genes are TRBV6-1 and TRBJ2-7; D may be TRBD1 (6 bases). CDR3 size: 14 residues. Germline CDR1 is MNHNS and CDR2 is SASEGT. The ends were cut back, 3 bases at V and 4 bases at J, with 13 bases in the middle.

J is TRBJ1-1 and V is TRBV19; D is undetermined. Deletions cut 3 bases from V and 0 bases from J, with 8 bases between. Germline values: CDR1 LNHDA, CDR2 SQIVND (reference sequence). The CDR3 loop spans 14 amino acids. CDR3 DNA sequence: TGTGCCAGTAGTATCGCAGGTTTGAACACTGAAGCTTTCTTT. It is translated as CASSIAGLNTEAFF.

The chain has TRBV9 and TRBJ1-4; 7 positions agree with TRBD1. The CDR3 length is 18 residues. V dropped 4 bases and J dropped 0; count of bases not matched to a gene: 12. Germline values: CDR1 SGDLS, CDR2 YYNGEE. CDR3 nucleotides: TGTGCCAGCAGCAAAAGGGGGCAGCTACTGGCAACTAATGAAAAACTGTTTTTT. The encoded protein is CASSKRGQLLATNEKLFF.

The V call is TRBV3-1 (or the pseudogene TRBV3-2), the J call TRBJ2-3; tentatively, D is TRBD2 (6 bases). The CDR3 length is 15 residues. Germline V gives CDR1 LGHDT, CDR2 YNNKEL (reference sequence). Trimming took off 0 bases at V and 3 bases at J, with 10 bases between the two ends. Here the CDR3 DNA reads TGTGCCAGCAGCCAAGATGGGCTAGCGACAGATACGCAGTATTTT. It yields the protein CASSQDGLATDTQYF.

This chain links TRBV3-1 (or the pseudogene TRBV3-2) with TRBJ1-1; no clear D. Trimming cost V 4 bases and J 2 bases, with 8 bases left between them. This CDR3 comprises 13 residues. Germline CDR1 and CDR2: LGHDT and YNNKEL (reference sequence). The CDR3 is CASSRGGNTEAFF. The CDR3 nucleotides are TGTGCCAGCAGCCGCGGAGGAAACACTGAAGCTTTCTTT.

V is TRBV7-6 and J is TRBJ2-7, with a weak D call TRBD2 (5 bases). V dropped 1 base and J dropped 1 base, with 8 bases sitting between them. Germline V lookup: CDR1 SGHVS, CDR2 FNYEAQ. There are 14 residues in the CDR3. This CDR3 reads CASSLEGSSYEQYF. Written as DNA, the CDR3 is TGTGCCAGCAGCTTAGAAGGGAGTTCCTACGAGCAGTACTTC.

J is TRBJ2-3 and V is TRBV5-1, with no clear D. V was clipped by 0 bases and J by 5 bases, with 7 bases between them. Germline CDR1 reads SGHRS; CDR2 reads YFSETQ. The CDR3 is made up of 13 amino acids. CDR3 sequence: CASSLDFGDTQYF. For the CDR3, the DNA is TGCGCCAGCAGCTTGGACTTTGGAGATACGCAGTATTTT.

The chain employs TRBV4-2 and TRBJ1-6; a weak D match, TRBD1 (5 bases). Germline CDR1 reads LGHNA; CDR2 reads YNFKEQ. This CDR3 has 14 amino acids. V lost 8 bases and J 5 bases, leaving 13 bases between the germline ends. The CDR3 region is CASAYRGNNSPLHF. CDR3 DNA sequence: TGTGCCAGCGCCTACCGGGGGAATAATTCACCCCTCCACTTT.

The CDR3: CAISGGLAGGGETQYF. CDR3 bases: TGTGCCATCAGTGGTGGACTAGCGGGGGGCGGAGAGACCCAGTACTTC. This chain links TRBV10-3 with TRBJ2-5; the match to TRBD2 covers 14 bases. The germline V gene has CDR1 ENHRY and CDR2 SYGVKD. The CDR3 is 16 amino acids. V shed 4 bases, J shed 4 bases, and the junction held 5 bases outside the gene matches.